These 29 T cell receptor beta chains were sequenced from one sample in a study of PD-1 blockade in classical Hodgkin lymphoma. Sequencing used immunoSEQ multiplex PCR; TCRdb keeps in-frame clones, though not all of them. The table has tens of thousands of clones, 80% to 90% seen once. Brentuximab vedotin exposure varied, and every patient relapsed after autologous stem cell transplantation. Specimen: peripheral blood mononuclear cells (PBMCs), collected at baseline. The receptors derive from a human donor with classical Hodgkin lymphoma.

The J gene is TRBJ2-3, the V gene TRBV2; 9 bases agree with TRBD1. Germline V lookup: CDR1 SNHLY, CDR2 FYNNEI. V was clipped by 3 bases and J by 1 base; unmatched bases: 2. This CDR3 spans 15 amino acids. CDR3 DNA: TGTGCCAGCAGTGAGGGACAGGGCGGCACAGATACGCAGTATTTT. Amino acids: CASSEGQGGTDTQYF.

The CDR3 spells CSASAGGEQFF. DNA of the CDR3: TGCAGTGCTTCAGCGGGGGGTGAGCAGTTCTTC. The chain recombines TRBV20-1 with TRBJ2-1, with 9 bases identical to TRBD2. The germline gives CDR1 DFQATT, CDR2 SNEGSKA (reference sequence). Trimming removed 5 bases from V and 9 bases from J; junction bases left unmatched: 2. The CDR3 totals 11 residues.

The rearrangement uses TRBV29-1 and TRBJ1-2, with TRBD1 as a possible D gene (5 bases). V was pared by 1 base and J by 2 bases, with 26 bases between. Germline loops: CDR1 SQVTM, CDR2 ANQGSEA. This CDR3 comprises 19 residues. CDR3 in amino acids: CSVEAPFSDSRFPNYGYTF. The DNA for the CDR3 is TGCAGCGTTGAAGCCCCTTTCTCCGACAGCCGTTTCCCAAACTATGGCTACACCTTC.

The chain has TRBV5-1 and TRBJ2-7; 11 positions match TRBD2. The CDR3 covers 14 residues. Per germline, CDR1 SGHRS and CDR2 YFSETQ. V was clipped by 4 bases and J by 7 bases; unmatched bases: 7. The CDR3 loop is CASSPLAGGDEQYF. For the CDR3, the DNA is TGCGCCAGCAGCCCATTAGCGGGGGGGGATGAGCAGTACTTC. Drawing the rest from reference TRBV5-1 and TRBJ2-7, the complete variable domain is KAGVTQTPRYLIKTRGQQVTLSCSPISGHRSVSWYQQTPGQGLQFLFEYFSETQRNKGNFPGRFSGRQFSNSRSEMNVSTLELGDSALYLCASSPLAGGDEQYFGPGTRLTVT.

This chain connects TRBV30 to TRBJ2-7; D gene unclear. CDR1 and CDR2 from the germline V gene are GTSNPN and SVGIG (reference sequence). V gave up 3 bases and J gave up 3 bases, with 9 bases separating them. The CDR3 length is 12 residues. As DNA, the CDR3 is TGTGCCTGGAGGGCAGAAAACTACGAGCAGTACTTC. Translated: CAWRAENYEQYF.

As regards this clone: One end of the junction does not line up with germline, which may come from a read error. The chain uses TRBV15 and TRBJ1-6; D gene uncertain. Germline assignment: CDR1 LNHNV and CDR2 YYDKDF (reference sequence). CDR3 length: 13 residues. The DNA of the CDR3 is TGTGCCACCAGCACCATCTATAGTTCACCCCTCCACTTT. It translates to CATSTIYSSPLHF. Filled out from reference TRBV15 and TRBJ1-6, the complete variable domain reads DAMVIQNPRYQVTQFGKPVTLSCSQTLNHNVMYWYQQKSSQAPKLLFHYYDKDFNNEADTPDNFQSRRPNTSFCFLDIRSPGLGDTAMYLCATSTIYSSPLHFGNGTRLTVT.

The chain employs TRBV30 and TRBJ1-6; the D gene is possibly TRBD1 (6 bases). The CDR3 has 15 amino acids. Germline CDR1 GTSNPN, CDR2 SVGIG (reference sequence). V was shortened by 2 bases and J by 10 bases, with 18 bases between the two germline ends. CDR3 coding DNA: TGTGCCTGGAGTTGGGGAGCGGATGGGGGCTCACCCCTCCACTTT. It yields the protein CAWSWGADGGSPLHF.

The V and J genes are TRBV7-6 and TRBJ1-1; tentatively, D is TRBD1 (6 bases). The CDR3 covers 13 residues. V lost 5 bases, J lost 4 bases, and 11 bases lay in between. Germline lookup yields CDR1 SGHVS and CDR2 FNYEAQ. The CDR3 loop reads CASSGQQSTEAFF. DNA for the CDR3: TGTGCCAGCAGCGGACAGCAGAGCACTGAAGCTTTCTTT.

This sequence joins TRBV7-9 and TRBJ1-6; no clear D. V lost 4 bases and J lost 8, with 12 bases in between. The germline CDR1 and CDR2 sequences are SEHNR and FQNEAQ (reference sequence). This CDR3 has 14 amino acids. The CDR3 DNA reads as TGTGCCAGCAGCTCTAACTATCAGGATTCACCCCTCCACTTT. As protein: CASSSNYQDSPLHF.

V is TRBV5-4 and J is TRBJ2-5; 7 bases align to TRBD2. CDR3 length equals 15 residues. V dropped 1 base and J dropped 2; count of bases not matched to a gene: 5. Germline CDR1 SGHNT, CDR2 YYREEE (reference sequence). The CDR3 sequence: CASSLSSGRQETQYF. The CDR3 DNA sequence: TGTGCCAGCAGCTTGTCTAGCGGTCGACAAGAGACCCAGTACTTC.

The chain employs TRBV7-2 and TRBJ2-2, with D perhaps matching TRBD1 or TRBD2 (5 bases each). V gave up 2 bases and J gave up 4 bases, with 17 bases separating them. The CDR3 extends over 17 amino acids. The germline V gene has CDR1 SGHTA and CDR2 FQGNSA. CDR3 coding DNA: TGTGCCAGCAGCTTAATTTCACGGGGACCGTCCACCGGGGAGCTGTTTTTT. As protein: CASSLISRGPSTGELFF. The full variable domain, with the rest looked up from reference TRBV7-2 and TRBJ2-2, is GAGVSQSPSNKVTEKGKDVELRCDPISGHTALYWYRQSLGQGLEFLIYFQGNSAPDKSGLPSDRFSAERTGGSVSTLTIQRTQQEDSAVYLCASSLISRGPSTGELFFGEGSRLTVL.

The chain has TRBV9 and TRBJ1-2; D remains unclear. Looked up from germline, CDR1 is SGDLS and CDR2 is YYNGEE. CDR3 length equals 12 residues. Trimming left V 6 bases short and J 4 bases short, with 10 bases between. CDR3 region: CASIHWIYGYTF. The CDR3 DNA is TGTGCCAGCATCCATTGGATCTATGGCTACACCTTC.

V is TRBV5-4 and J is TRBJ1-2; D is undetermined. Trimming took 0 bases from V and 1 from J, leaving 13 bases between them. The CDR3 runs 16 residues. Germline values: CDR1 SGHNT, CDR2 YYREEE (reference sequence). The DNA for the CDR3 is TGTGCCAGCAGCTTGGGAGGACTAGGAATTAACTATGGCTACACCTTC. Its protein product is CASSLGGLGINYGYTF.

This clone was detected only once. Other DNA sequences in the same sample also yield this CDR3. V usage is TRBV13 and J usage is TRBJ2-1; TRBD2 is a possible D gene (5 bases). This CDR3 contains 12 residues. V lost 4 bases, J lost 4 bases, and 5 bases lay in between. Per the germline V gene, CDR1 is PRHDT and CDR2 is FYEKMQ (reference sequence). The CDR3 loop reads CASSSGYNEQFF. CDR3 sequence (DNA): TGTGCCAGCAGCTCGGGATACAATGAGCAGTTCTTC.

This chain uses TRBV5-6 with TRBJ2-7; D possibly corresponds to TRBD1 (5 bases). Germline CDR1 reads SGHDT; CDR2 reads YYEEEE. This CDR3 has 13 amino acids. Trimming pared 4 bases from V and 0 bases from J, leaving 8 bases between. The CDR3 sequence is CASSAGFSYEQYF. The CDR3 nucleotides read TGTGCCAGCAGCGCAGGGTTCTCCTACGAGCAGTACTTC.

This chain links TRBV19 with TRBJ1-2; D ambiguous. CDR1 is LNHDA, CDR2 SQIVND, per germline (reference sequence). V lost 8 bases and J lost 7, with 8 bases in between. CDR3 size: 10 residues. Written as DNA, the CDR3 is TGTGCCAGTCGAGGAAGTGGCTACACCTTC. This encodes CASRGSGYTF.

This chain links TRBV6-1 with TRBJ1-3; tentative D call: TRBD1 (5 bases). The CDR3 is made up of 15 amino acids. Per the germline V gene, CDR1 is MNHNS and CDR2 is SASEGT. Trimming took 6 bases from V and 0 from J, leaving 12 bases between them. The chain's CDR3 is CASRRDSNSGNTIYF. The CDR3 DNA follows: TGTGCCAGCAGGAGGGACTCTAACTCTGGAAACACCATATATTTT.

The chain couples TRBV18 to TRBJ2-2, with D unclear. Germline V gene sequence: CDR1 KGHSH, CDR2 LQKENI. This CDR3 comprises 10 residues. Between the trimmed V and J ends, which lost 5 bases and 6 bases, there was a span of 1 base. The CDR3 loop is CASSAGELFF. The CDR3 coding sequence is TGTGCCAGCTCAGCCGGGGAGCTGTTTTTT.

The V call is TRBV4-1, the J call TRBJ2-7; 8 bases map to TRBD1. The CDR3 has 13 residues. Losses at the gene ends were 4 bases for V and 7 bases for J; bases not matched to a gene: 6. CDR1 is MGHRA and CDR2 is YSYEKL in the germline V gene. DNA of the CDR3: TGCGCCAGCAGCCGTGACAGGGGAAGGGAGCAGTACTTC. This gives the protein CASSRDRGREQYF.

The V gene is TRBV2, the J gene TRBJ1-5; D possibly corresponds to TRBD1 (6 bases). V gave up 3 bases and J gave up 6 bases, with 12 bases separating them. CDR3 length: 14 residues. CDR1 is SNHLY and CDR2 is FYNNEI in the germline V gene. Here the CDR3 DNA reads TGTGCCAGCAGTGAGGTAGGGGGGGTTCAGCCCCAGCATTTT. Protein: CASSEVGGVQPQHF.

The chain recombines TRBV4-1 with TRBJ2-5; 15 bases match TRBD2. J gave up 1 base and V 5 bases, and 5 bases lay outside the gene matches. The CDR3 has 17 amino acids. Germline V gene lookup returns CDR1 MGHRA and CDR2 YSYEKL. The CDR3 DNA sequence: TGCGCCAGCAGCAGGACTAGCGGGGGGGCGGGCCAAGAGACCCAGTACTTC. Its translation: CASSRTSGGAGQETQYF.

This clone has only one observation. The chain's CDR3 is CASSFTVAGGTDTQYF. The CDR3, as DNA: TGCGCCAGCAGCTTCACTGTAGCGGGGGGCACAGATACGCAGTATTTT. The J gene is TRBJ2-3, the V gene TRBV5-1; 9 bases line up with TRBD2. J gave up 1 base and V 2 bases, and 5 bases lay outside the gene matches. Germline V gene data show CDR1 as SGHRS and CDR2 as YFSETQ. The CDR3 spans 16 residues.

The CDR3 spells CASSILRGEAYGYTF. The CDR3 nucleotides read TGTGCCAGTAGTATCCTCAGGGGGGAGGCGTACGGCTACACCTTC. V is TRBV19 and J is TRBJ1-2, with TRBD1 matching over 7 bases. Per germline, CDR1 LNHDA and CDR2 SQIVND (reference sequence). This CDR3 is 15 amino acids long. Unmatched junction bases numbered 12, after V lost 3 bases and J lost 8 bases.

The chain uses TRBV5-3 and TRBJ2-1, with unresolved D. TRBV5-3 is known as an ORF, though its function is uncertain. V was shortened by 0 bases and J by 7 bases, with 8 bases between the two germline ends. This CDR3 comprises 13 residues. The CDR3 bases are TGTGCCAGAAGCTTGGTTGTTGAGAATGAGCAGTTCTTC. Translation gives CARSLVVENEQFF.

The chain carries TRBV7-6 and TRBJ1-3; D is unresolved. The CDR3 loop spans 12 amino acids. V lost 5 bases and J lost 3, with 5 bases in between. Germline V lookup: CDR1 SGHVS, CDR2 FNYEAQ. In nucleotides, the CDR3 is TGTGCCAGCAGCCCCATTGGAAACACCATATATTTT. Its protein product is CASSPIGNTIYF.

This clone is a singleton in its sample. The junction departs from the called germline gene at one end, perhaps through a read error. CDR3 sequence: CASSVAGELITDTQYF. The CDR3 DNA reads as TGTGCCAGCAGCGTAGCGGGGGAGCTAATCACAGATACGCAGTATTTT. The V call is TRBV7-9, the J call TRBJ2-3; 9 bases map to TRBD2. There are 16 residues in the CDR3. From germline, CDR1 is SEHNR and CDR2 FQNEAQ (reference sequence).

This clone was seen a single time. V is TRBV6-5 and J is TRBJ1-1; 9 bases match TRBD1. The germline V gene encodes CDR1 MNHEY and CDR2 SVGAGI. The CDR3 is 15 amino acids. The V gene end was trimmed by 0 bases and the J gene end by 5 bases; junction bases not matched to a gene: 4. CDR3 protein: CASSYSGQGKTEAFF. CDR3 DNA sequence: TGTGCCAGCAGTTACTCGGGACAGGGTAAGACTGAAGCTTTCTTT.

This clone was observed a few times. The chain combines TRBV18 with TRBJ1-5; 8 positions match TRBD1. The CDR3 has 16 amino acids. Germline CDR1 and CDR2: KGHSH and LQKENI. The V gene end was trimmed by 2 bases and the J gene end by 3 bases; junction bases not matched to a gene: 6. Here the CDR3 DNA reads TGTGCCAGCTCACCAGCCGACAGGGGCATCAATCAGCCCCAGCATTTT. Translating gives CASSPADRGINQPQHF.

The gene calls are TRBV14 and TRBJ2-7, with D possibly called TRBD1 or TRBD2 (5 bases each). The CDR3 covers 13 residues. From germline, CDR1 is SGHDN and CDR2 FVKESK. Deletions cut 4 bases from V and 6 bases from J, with 13 bases between. The DNA for the CDR3 is TGTGCCAGCAGCCCCCATTTGGGGGTCGAGCAGTACTTC. Its protein is CASSPHLGVEQYF.